The T cell receptor beta chain described here comes from a study of blood T cell repertoires in COVID-19. Study background: The study drew acute and convalescent COVID-19 samples from the United States, Italy and Spain.

CDR3 length: 14 amino acids. With 4 bases removed from V and 4 bases from J, the gap between germline ends came to 13 bases. Germline V gene sequence: CDR1 SGHTA, CDR2 FQGTGA. In the original processing: The assay estimated nucleated cells by amplifying reference gene primers. The protocol was immunoSEQ multiplex PCR, while the TCRdb copy is restricted to in-frame clones and leaves out a portion. Clonal size and the V and J genes are those of that table, whereas D and trimming came from the DNA. Of tens of thousands of clones listed, 85% are singletons. The rearrangement links TRBV7-3 to TRBJ2-5; D is possibly TRBD1 (5 bases). The sample consisted of peripheral blood. The TCR comes from a woman in her sixties or seventies with active COVID-19. This CDR3 reads CASSSSTASETQYF. The CDR3 DNA sequence: TGTGCCAGCAGCTCTTCGACAGCATCAGAGACCCAGTACTTC.